The rows below give T cell receptor beta chains drawn from one sample of a study of shared clonotypes between healthy human individuals. Measured with immunoSEQ multiplex PCR; TCRdb has only the in-frame clones, and not every one. Altogether more than 850,000 clones are present, about 84% being singletons, with the ten largest covering approximately 0.5%. Sequenced material: memory CD4+ T cells from PBMCs. Receptors were obtained from a man aged 18 to 30 in good health. Some clones in this sample may be carry-over from other donors' samples. Each CDR3 is given with its conserved first and last residue. The order of the fields is clone size, D gene, J gene, V gene, CDR3 DNA, CDR3 protein. D genes are given only for firm matches. Not all rows give a size; the values are once, few, many and, for expanded clones, a class.

once . TRBJ1-3 TRBV7-3 TGTGCCAGCAGCTTAAAAGCCCCATGGGGAGGGGACCGTCCCTCTGGAAACACCATATATTTT CASSLKAPWGGDRPSGNTIYF
. . TRBJ1-4 TRBV30 TGTGCCTGGAGTACCGGGTGGGAAAAACTGTTTTTT CAWSTGWEKLFF
. . TRBJ1-4 TRBV15 TGTGCCACCAGCAGAGATAACGGGCATAATGAAAAACTGTTTTTT CATSRDNGHNEKLFF
few . TRBJ2-1 TRBV10-1 TGCGCCAGCAGAGGGAATGAGCAGTTCTTC CASRGNEQFF
once . TRBJ1-4 TRBV28 TGTGCCAGCACCTCGACCCCAGGGGTCCCCGGTTCTGAAAAACTGTTTTTT CASTSTPGVPGSEKLFF
. TRBD2 TRBJ2-7 TRBV2 TGTGCCAGCATGCCGGGACTAGCGGGAGGGCTTGGCTTAGGCGAGCAGTACTTC CASMPGLAGGLGLGEQYF
once . TRBJ2-2 TRBV7-9 TGTGCCAGCAGCTTAGTTCTTTTAGGCAGGGTGAAGACCGGGGAGCTGTTTTTT CASSLVLLGRVKTGELFF
. TRBD1 TRBJ1-1 TRBV4-2 TGTGCCAGCAGCCAGCAACCCGACAGGGGGAACACTGAACCTTTCTTT CASSQQPDRGNTEPFF
. TRBD1 TRBJ2-1 TRBV7-9 TGTGCCAGCAGCTCCTCTAATCAGGGGGTCGGTGGTGAGCAGTTCTTC CASSSSNQGVGGEQFF
. . TRBJ2-1 TRBV29-1 TGCAGCGTTGAAATAGCAACCCACAATGAGCAGTTCTTC CSVEIATHNEQFF
few . TRBJ1-2 TRBV14 TGTGCCAGCAGCCTTGCCCCGCGGGTCTATGGCTACACCTTC CASSLAPRVYGYTF
. . TRBJ1-2 TRBV28 TGTGCCAGCACTCTGTCGTTAAGGGGGTTGCTTGGCTACACCTTC CASTLSLRGLLGYTF
. TRBD1 TRBJ2-3 TRBV27 TGTGCCAGCAACCCAAGGACAAGGGACAGGGACGACATGCCGCAGTATTTT CASNPRTRDRDDMPQYF
. . TRBJ2-5 TRBV6-1 TGTGCCAGCAATCCCGGACTATATGGAGAGACCCAGTACTTC CASNPGLYGETQYF
. . TRBJ2-2 TRBV5-6 TGTGCCAGCAGCGTTCCTTCCCACACCGGGGAGCTGTTTTTT CASSVPSHTGELFF
few TRBD2 TRBJ2-5 TRBV27 TGTGCCAGCTGGGGACTAGCGGGAGGTTTGGAGACCCAGTACTTC CASWGLAGGLETQYF
few . TRBJ2-7 TRBV6-6 TGTGCCAGCAGTTACTTAAAATTGGTTGGATACTACGAGCAGTACTTC CASSYLKLVGYYEQYF
. TRBD2 TRBJ2-1 TRBV2 TGTGCCAGCAGTTGGACTAGCGGGAGAAGTGAGCAGTTCTTC CASSWTSGRSEQFF
. TRBD1 TRBJ2-3 TRBV11-3 TGTGCCAGCAGCCCACGGACAGGGCCAGATACGCAGTATTTT CASSPRTGPDTQYF
. . TRBJ2-2 TRBV7-9 TGTGCCAGCAGCGCTCGGACCCCGAACACCGGGGAGCTGTTTTTT CASSARTPNTGELFF
. . TRBJ1-2 TRBV30 TGTGCCTGGAGTGTAGGAGGGGAGGGCTACACCTTC CAWSVGGEGYTF
. TRBD1 TRBJ1-3 TRBV6-5 TGTGCCAGCAGGAAACGGACAGGCTCTGGAAACACCATATATTTT CASRKRTGSGNTIYF
. . TRBJ1-1 TRBV19 TGTGCCAGTAGTATTGTTGGGGGGCCGACTGAAGCTTTCTTT CASSIVGGPTEAFF
. . TRBJ1-2 TRBV25-1 TGTGCCAGCAGGGGGGTGGGCGGCTACACCTTC CASRGVGGYTF
. TRBD2 TRBJ2-5 TRBV5-1 TGCGCCAGCGCTCCCCCCAGCGGGAGTGATGAGACCCAGTACTTC CASAPPSGSDETQYF
. TRBD1 TRBJ2-7 TRBV19 TGTGCCAGTAGACCCTCCCGGGACAGTCGCGAGCAGTACTTC CASRPSRDSREQYF
few . TRBJ1-1 TRBV20-1 TGCAGTGCTAGTTCTTTCCCTGAAGCTTTCTTT CSASSFPEAFF
. TRBD1 TRBJ2-2 TRBV27 TGTGCCAGCAGTCGGCCGGACAGGGTACCCGGGGAGCTGTTTTTT CASSRPDRVPGELFF
. TRBD1 TRBJ1-2 TRBV6-1 TGTGCCAGCAGCGTACAGGGGCTCTATGGCTACACCTTC CASSVQGLYGYTF
. . TRBJ1-2 TRBV5-1 TGCGCCAGCAGCCCCCGACAGGAATTAGGCTACACCTTC CASSPRQELGYTF
. . TRBJ2-7 TRBV5-1 TGCGCCAGCAGCTCAAGGCCAGGGGGGAACGAGCAGTACTTC CASSSRPGGNEQYF
. . TRBJ2-7 TRBV29-1 TGCAGCGTCTCCCAGGGCGTCTACGAGCAGTACTTC CSVSQGVYEQYF